Shown below are 27 T cell receptor beta chains from a single sample sequenced in a study of shared clonotypes between healthy human individuals. The data were produced by immunoSEQ multiplex PCR, yet TCRdb's version contains in-frame clones alone and is incomplete. Of 150,000 to 200,000 clones detected, 85% to 95% appear once; the ten largest clones hold around 0.067%. Sequencing used naive CD4+ T cells sorted from blood. Regarding subset: CD45RA+ positively selected. The receptors shown here come from a woman in her twenties or thirties in good health.

The chain has TRBV5-1 and TRBJ2-2; weak D call: TRBD1 (5 bases). Germline V gene data show CDR1 as SGHRS and CDR2 as YFSETQ. Trimming removed 3 bases at V and 7 bases at J, with 10 bases between. CDR3 length equals 13 residues. The CDR3 region is CASSYWGSGELFF. The CDR3 region has the DNA TGCGCCAGCAGCTACTGGGGCAGCGGGGAGCTGTTTTTT.

This chain connects TRBV28 to TRBJ1-5; possible D gene TRBD1, 6 bases. The germline V and J ends were trimmed by 4 bases and 7 bases, with 14 bases remaining between them. CDR1 is MDHEN and CDR2 is SYDVKM in the germline V gene. The CDR3 is 14 residues long. CDR3 residues: CASSSRGGGQPQHF. The CDR3 region has the DNA TGTGCCAGCAGTTCGAGGGGGGGTGGGCAGCCCCAGCATTTT.

The CDR3 loop is CASSGVGPGPQGNTIYF. CDR3 bases: TGTGCCAGCAGTGGGGTCGGCCCGGGCCCACAGGGAAACACCATATATTTT. The chain has TRBV2 and TRBJ1-3; no definite D call. The V end was cut by 4 bases, the J end by 4 bases, with 20 bases between. Germline loops: CDR1 SNHLY, CDR2 FYNNEI. The CDR3 consists of 17 residues.

The chain uses TRBV5-1 and TRBJ1-1; 10 bases agree with TRBD1. CDR3 size: 16 residues. Germline assignment: CDR1 SGHRS and CDR2 YFSETQ. J lost 1 base, V lost 7 bases, and 10 bases had no gene match. The CDR3 region is CASGTGQGMENTEAFF. The DNA for the CDR3 is TGCGCCAGCGGAACGGGACAGGGGATGGAGAACACTGAAGCTTTCTTT.

This chain links TRBV5-4 with TRBJ2-7; possible D gene TRBD2, 5 bases. V dropped 0 bases and J dropped 4 bases, with 17 bases sitting between them. Germline loops: CDR1 SGHNT, CDR2 YYREEE (reference sequence). The length of the CDR3 is 16 residues. The CDR3 DNA reads TGTGCCAGCAGCTTGGGGGGAGTAGCAGGACGGTACGAGCAGTACTTC. It translates to CASSLGGVAGRYEQYF.

About this clone itself: Additional DNA sequences in this sample encode the identical CDR3. The chain employs TRBV19 and TRBJ2-1; TRBD1 matches at 7 bases. Germline-derived CDR1 and CDR2 are LNHDA and SQIVND (reference sequence). V was clipped by 5 bases and J by 7 bases; unmatched bases: 5. This CDR3 is 13 amino acids long. The CDR3 reads CASSSGQSNEQFF. The CDR3 DNA sequence: TGTGCCAGTAGTTCGGGACAGTCTAATGAGCAGTTCTTC.

The rearrangement joins TRBV28 to TRBJ2-1, with 11 bases that match TRBD2. J gave up 8 bases and V 3 bases, and 6 bases lay outside the gene matches. This CDR3 region has 15 residues. Germline loops: CDR1 MDHEN, CDR2 SYDVKM. The CDR3 sequence is CASSFEGLAVDEQFF. The CDR3 DNA reads TGTGCCAGCAGTTTTGAGGGACTAGCGGTTGATGAGCAGTTCTTC.

DNA for the CDR3: TGTGCCAGCAGTTTGCTGGGACAGGCCTTCTACGAGCAGTACTTC. As protein: CASSLLGQAFYEQYF. This chain joins TRBV28 and TRBJ2-7, with 8 bases fitting TRBD1. The trim removed 3 bases at V and 3 bases at J, leaving 7 bases unmatched. This CDR3 has 15 amino acids. Germline-derived CDR1 and CDR2 are MDHEN and SYDVKM.

This sequence joins TRBV5-1 and TRBJ2-3; 8 bases map to TRBD2. V lost 3 bases to trimming and J lost 7 bases; unmatched junction nucleotides: 13. The CDR3 runs to 16 residues. Germline V gene data show CDR1 as SGHRS and CDR2 as YFSETQ. The CDR3 coding sequence is TGCGCCAGCAGCTACCGTAGCGGGGAGATCGGGTATACGCAGTATTTT. This codes for CASSYRSGEIGYTQYF.

This chain links TRBV4-2 with TRBJ2-7, with D perhaps matching TRBD1 or TRBD2 (6 bases each). V was trimmed by 3 bases and J by 0 bases, leaving 15 bases between them. CDR3 length: 16 amino acids. CDR1 and CDR2 from the germline V gene are LGHNA and YNFKEQ. The CDR3 nucleotides are TGTGCCAGCAGCCACCGACGGGGGCAACGCTCCTACGAGCAGTACTTC. Protein sequence: CASSHRRGQRSYEQYF.

V is TRBV7-9 and J is TRBJ2-7, with 8 bases fitting TRBD1. Germline V gene data show CDR1 as SEHNR and CDR2 as FQNEAQ (reference sequence). V lost 5 bases and J lost 3; bases outside the gene matches: 3. The CDR3 spans 13 residues. The CDR3 DNA is TGTGCCAGCAGCGGACAGGGAGTCTACGAGCAGTACTTC. It codes for CASSGQGVYEQYF. Combining the CDR3 with reference TRBV7-9 and TRBJ2-7 gives the whole variable domain DTGVSQNPRHKITKRGQNVTFRCDPISEHNRLYWYRQTLGQGPEFLTYFQNEAQLEKSRLLSDRFSAERPKGSFSTLEIQRTEQGDSAMYLCASSGQGVYEQYFGPGTRLTVT.

The chain has TRBV7-2 and TRBJ2-1, with TRBD1 identical over 8 bases. Germline V CDR1 and CDR2: SGHTA, FQGNSA. The CDR3 is made up of 16 amino acids. Germline trimming cut 1 base from V and 3 bases from J; bases unmatched to any gene: 5. The CDR3 DNA is TGTGCCAGCAGCTTAGGGACAGGGTTCTACTACAATGAGCAGTTCTTC. Its translation is CASSLGTGFYYNEQFF.

The chain joins TRBV6-6 to TRBJ2-7; D possibly corresponds to TRBD2 (5 bases). Germline CDR1 is MNHNY and CDR2 is SVGAGI (reference sequence). V lost 7 bases to trimming and J lost 5 bases, with 18 bases between them. The CDR3 runs to 14 residues. CDR3: CASTSGAGPHEQYF. The CDR3, as DNA: TGTGCCAGCACCAGTGGTGCGGGTCCACACGAGCAGTACTTC.

This clone came up once. The rearrangement uses TRBV2 and TRBJ2-7; possible D gene TRBD2, 5 bases. Deletions cut 2 bases from V and 5 bases from J, with 19 bases between. The CDR3 contains 16 residues. CDR1 and CDR2 (germline): SNHLY, FYNNEI. CDR3 bases: TGTGCCAGCAGTGAATTGCCATCCGGGATTGCTCACGAGCAGTACTTC. Translating gives CASSELPSGIAHEQYF.

The chain joins TRBV11-2 to TRBJ1-4; D uncertain. This CDR3 is 12 amino acids long. The germline gives CDR1 SGHAT, CDR2 FQNNGV. V was pared by 2 bases and J by 8 bases, with 6 bases between. The CDR3 coding sequence is TGTGCCAGCAGCTTACGGGGAGAAAAACTGTTTTTT. Translating it yields CASSLRGEKLFF.

The sample holds a few counts of this clone. This rearrangement joins TRBV10-1 to TRBJ2-7; possibly TRBD2 for D (5 bases). Germline assignment: CDR1 WNHNN and CDR2 SYGVQD (reference sequence). CDR3 length: 13 amino acids. The V end was cut by 3 bases, the J end by 2 bases, with 8 bases between. CDR3: CASSDSGTYEQYF. The CDR3 coding sequence is TGCGCCAGCAGTGATTCGGGAACCTACGAGCAGTACTTC.

The rearrangement uses TRBV6-5 and TRBJ2-3; D remains unclear. This CDR3 spans 12 amino acids. Between the trimmed V and J ends, which lost 2 bases and 1 base, there was a span of 1 base. Germline CDR1 is MNHEY and CDR2 is SVGAGI. Here the CDR3 reads CASSYGTDTQYF. In nucleotides, the CDR3 is TGTGCCAGCAGTTACGGCACAGATACGCAGTATTTT.

The V and J genes are TRBV4-1 and TRBJ1-6, with TRBD1 matching 7 bases. CDR1 is MGHRA and CDR2 is YSYEKL in the germline V gene. The CDR3 contains 14 residues. J gave up 14 bases and V 0 bases, and 7 bases lay outside the gene matches. The DNA for the CDR3 is TGCGCCAGCAGCCAAGAACTAGGGGGCTTCTCCCTCCACTTT. As protein: CASSQELGGFSLHF.

This sequence joins TRBV4-1 and TRBJ2-5; D is uncertain. The germline V gene encodes CDR1 MGHRA and CDR2 YSYEKL. This CDR3 is built from 14 residues. V was cut by 4 bases and J by 0 bases, with 9 bases left in between. CDR3 DNA sequence: TGCGCCAGCAGCCCCCGGCGGAACCAAGAGACCCAGTACTTC. This codes for CASSPRRNQETQYF.

The chain carries TRBV7-9 and TRBJ2-5; 9 bases map to TRBD2. The tail of the sequence fits TRBJ2-7 better, so the J call may be wrong. The CDR3 sequence is 16 residues long. Germline V gives CDR1 SEHNR, CDR2 FQNEAQ (reference sequence). CDR3 protein: CASSPPQGREGYEQYF. The CDR3 DNA follows: TGTGCCAGCTCCCCTCCTCAGGGGCGGGAGGGATACGAGCAGTACTTC.

CDR3 sequence reads: CASKRTGIGYEQYF. Here the CDR3 DNA reads TGTGCCAGCAAAAGAACGGGAATAGGCTACGAGCAGTACTTC. The rearrangement joins TRBV28 to TRBJ2-7; possible D gene TRBD2, 5 bases. V dropped 7 bases and J dropped 3 bases, with 16 bases sitting between them. The germline gives CDR1 MDHEN, CDR2 SYDVKM. The CDR3 totals 14 residues.

The V gene is TRBV2, the J gene TRBJ1-5, with a possible D match to TRBD1 (6 bases). Germline V CDR1 and CDR2: SNHLY, FYNNEI. The CDR3 is made up of 13 amino acids. Trimming removed 10 bases at V and 9 bases at J, with 19 bases between. The CDR3 nucleotides are TGTGCCACAGGGGATACAGGGCCCCGGCCCCAGCATTTT. This codes for CATGDTGPRPQHF.

The J gene is TRBJ2-1, the V gene TRBV29-1; 12 bases line up with TRBD2. Trimming removed 5 bases from V and 7 bases from J; junction bases left unmatched: 15. Germline CDR1 reads SQVTM; CDR2 reads ANQGSEA. This CDR3 spans 17 amino acids. DNA of the CDR3: TGCAGCGTTACGGGCCTAGCGGGAGGGCCATTTACAAATGAGCAGTTCTTC. Translating it yields CSVTGLAGGPFTNEQFF.

The chain couples TRBV5-1 to TRBJ2-3; TRBD2 agrees at 7 bases. The CDR3 contains 16 residues. Trimming at V came to 0 bases and at J to 2 bases, leaving 6 bases not matched to a gene. From germline, CDR1 is SGHRS and CDR2 YFSETQ. For the CDR3, the DNA is TGCGCCAGCAGCTTGGTGTCTAGCGGCAACACAGATACGCAGTATTTT. Encoded protein: CASSLVSSGNTDTQYF.

V usage is TRBV30 and J usage is TRBJ1-5, with unresolved D. The V and J ends lost 0 bases and 6 bases respectively, with 6 bases between them. This CDR3 comprises 12 residues. Germline V gene data show CDR1 as GTSNPN and CDR2 as SVGIG (reference sequence). CDR3 amino acids: CAWSVRAQPQHF. CDR3 DNA: TGTGCCTGGAGTGTAAGGGCTCAGCCCCAGCATTTT.

J is TRBJ1-2 and V is TRBV6-6, with D possibly TRBD1 on 6 matching bases. The CDR3 runs to 16 residues. Looked up from germline, CDR1 is MNHNY and CDR2 is SVGAGI (reference sequence). V lost 0 bases and J lost 6, with 17 bases in between. CDR3 in DNA: TGTGCCAGCAGTTACTCGAATTCGGGGGGCGGAGATGGCTACACCTTC. It yields the protein CASSYSNSGGGDGYTF.

V usage is TRBV19 and J usage is TRBJ1-5; 9 bases align to TRBD1. This CDR3 is built from 18 residues. Germline lookup yields CDR1 LNHDA and CDR2 SQIVND (reference sequence). J gave up 4 bases and V 6 bases, and 16 bases lay outside the gene matches. The CDR3 is CASSRSPVRTGVNQPQHF. For the CDR3, the DNA is TGTGCCAGTAGCCGTTCCCCCGTGAGGACAGGGGTAAATCAGCCCCAGCATTTT.